Below, 2 T cell receptor beta chains from the same sample are listed, as sequenced in a study of control samples from healthy donors and cancer patients. The assay was immunoSEQ multiplex PCR, and TCRdb's table has in-frame clones only and misses some. The sample has roughly 150,000 clones, under 90% seen once. Material for sequencing was blood. The receptors were sampled from a man in his thirties or forties in good health.

The chain joins TRBV19 to TRBJ1-6; D ambiguous. This CDR3 comprises 13 residues. CDR1 is LNHDA, CDR2 SQIVND, per germline (reference sequence). Trimming cost V 2 bases and J 7 bases, with 6 bases left between them. The CDR3 bases are TGTGCCAGTAGTATAAGCGGGAATTCACCCCTCCACTTT. This translates into CASSISGNSPLHF.

The CDR3 DNA sequence: TGCGCCAGCAGCTTATGGGGGGGCTCCGGGGAGCTGTTTTTT. This gives the protein CASSLWGGSGELFF. V and J are TRBV5-1 and TRBJ2-2, with a weak D call TRBD2 (7 bases). Trimming took 2 bases from V and 6 from J, leaving 11 bases between them. CDR1 and CDR2 (germline): SGHRS, YFSETQ. This CDR3 has 14 amino acids.